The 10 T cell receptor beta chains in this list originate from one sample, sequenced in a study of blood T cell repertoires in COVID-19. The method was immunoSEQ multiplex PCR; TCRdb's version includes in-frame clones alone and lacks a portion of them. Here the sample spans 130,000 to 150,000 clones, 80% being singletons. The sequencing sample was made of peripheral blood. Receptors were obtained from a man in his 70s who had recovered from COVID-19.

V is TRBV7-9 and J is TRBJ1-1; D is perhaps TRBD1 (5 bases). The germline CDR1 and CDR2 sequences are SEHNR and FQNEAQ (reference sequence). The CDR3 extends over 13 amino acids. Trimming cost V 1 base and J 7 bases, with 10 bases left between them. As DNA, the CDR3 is TGTGCCAGCAGCTTAGGGGGGGACCTTGAAGCTTTCTTT. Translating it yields CASSLGGDLEAFF.

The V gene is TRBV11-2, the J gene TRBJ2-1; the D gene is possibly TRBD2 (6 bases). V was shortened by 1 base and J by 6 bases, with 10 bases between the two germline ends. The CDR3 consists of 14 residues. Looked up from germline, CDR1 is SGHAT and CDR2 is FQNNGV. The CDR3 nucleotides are TGTGCCAGCAGCTTAGCGGGAGAATCCAATGAGCAGTTCTTC. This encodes CASSLAGESNEQFF.

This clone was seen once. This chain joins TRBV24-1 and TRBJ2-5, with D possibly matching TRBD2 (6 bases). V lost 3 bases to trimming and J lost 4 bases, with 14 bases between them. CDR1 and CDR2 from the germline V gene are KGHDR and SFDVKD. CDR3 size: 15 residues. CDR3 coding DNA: TGTGCCACCAGTGATGCGAGGGGAGCGGGAGAGACCCAGTACTTC. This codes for CATSDARGAGETQYF.

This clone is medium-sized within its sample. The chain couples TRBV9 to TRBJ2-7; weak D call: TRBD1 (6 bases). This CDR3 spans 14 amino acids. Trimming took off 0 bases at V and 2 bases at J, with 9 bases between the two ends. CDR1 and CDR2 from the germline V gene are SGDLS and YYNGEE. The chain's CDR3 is CASSVGGGPYEQYF. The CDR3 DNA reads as TGTGCCAGCAGCGTAGGTGGGGGCCCCTACGAGCAGTACTTC.

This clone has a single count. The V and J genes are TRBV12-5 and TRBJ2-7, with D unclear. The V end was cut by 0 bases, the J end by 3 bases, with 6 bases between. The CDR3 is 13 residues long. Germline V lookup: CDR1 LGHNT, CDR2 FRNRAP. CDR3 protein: CASGLVGGYEQYF. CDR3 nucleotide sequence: TGTGCTAGTGGTTTGGTCGGCGGCTACGAGCAGTACTTC.

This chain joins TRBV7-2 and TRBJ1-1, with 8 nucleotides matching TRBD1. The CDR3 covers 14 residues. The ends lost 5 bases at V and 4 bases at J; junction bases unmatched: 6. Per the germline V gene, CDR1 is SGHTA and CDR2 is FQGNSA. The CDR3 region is CASSPTGGSTEAFF. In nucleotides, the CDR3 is TGTGCCAGCAGCCCCACAGGGGGGAGCACTGAAGCTTTCTTT.

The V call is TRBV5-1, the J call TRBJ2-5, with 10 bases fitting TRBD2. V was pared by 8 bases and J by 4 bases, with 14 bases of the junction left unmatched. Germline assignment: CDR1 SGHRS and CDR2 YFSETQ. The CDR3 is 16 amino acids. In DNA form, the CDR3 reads TGCGCCAGTAGCCCCTCGAGCGGGAGGGCCCCAGAGACCCAGTACTTC. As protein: CASSPSSGRAPETQYF.

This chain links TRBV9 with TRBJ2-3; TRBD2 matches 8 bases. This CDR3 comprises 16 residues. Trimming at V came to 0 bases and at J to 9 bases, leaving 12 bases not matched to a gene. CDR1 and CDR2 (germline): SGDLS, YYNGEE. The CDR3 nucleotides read TGTGCCAGCAGCGTAGTTGACGGGAGGGGTGGGGGCACGCAGTATTTT. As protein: CASSVVDGRGGGTQYF.

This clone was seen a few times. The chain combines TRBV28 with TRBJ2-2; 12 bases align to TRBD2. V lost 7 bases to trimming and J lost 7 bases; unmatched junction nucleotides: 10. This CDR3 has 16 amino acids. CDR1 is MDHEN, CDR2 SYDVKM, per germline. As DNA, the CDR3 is TGTGCCAGCAAGACCAGGAGACTAGCGGGGGTCGGGGAGCTGTTTTTT. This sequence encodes CASKTRRLAGVGELFF. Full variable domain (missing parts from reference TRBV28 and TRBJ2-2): DVKVTQSSRYLVKRTGEKVFLECVQDMDHENMFWYRQDPGLGLRLIYFSYDVKMKEKGDIPEGYSVSREKKERFSLILESASTNQTSMYLCASKTRRLAGVGELFFGEGSRLTVL.

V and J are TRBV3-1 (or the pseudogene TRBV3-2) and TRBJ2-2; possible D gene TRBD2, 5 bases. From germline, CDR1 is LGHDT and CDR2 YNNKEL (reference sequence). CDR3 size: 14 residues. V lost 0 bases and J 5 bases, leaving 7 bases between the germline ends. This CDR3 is CASSQEGETGELFF. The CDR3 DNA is TGTGCCAGCAGCCAAGAGGGAGAGACCGGGGAGCTGTTTTTT.